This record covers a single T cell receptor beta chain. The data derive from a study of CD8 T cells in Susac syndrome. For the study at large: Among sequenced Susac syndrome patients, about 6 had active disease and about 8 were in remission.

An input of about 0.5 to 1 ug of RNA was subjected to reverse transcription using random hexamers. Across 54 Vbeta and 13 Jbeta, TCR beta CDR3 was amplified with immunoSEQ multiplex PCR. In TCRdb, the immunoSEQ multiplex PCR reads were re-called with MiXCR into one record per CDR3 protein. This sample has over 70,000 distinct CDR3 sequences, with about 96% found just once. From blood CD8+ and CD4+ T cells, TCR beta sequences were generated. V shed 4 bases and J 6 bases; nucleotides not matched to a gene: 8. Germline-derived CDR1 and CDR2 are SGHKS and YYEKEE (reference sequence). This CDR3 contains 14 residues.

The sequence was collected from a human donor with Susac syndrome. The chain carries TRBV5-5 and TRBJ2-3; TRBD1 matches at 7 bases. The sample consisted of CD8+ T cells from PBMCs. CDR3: CASSPQQGFDTQYF. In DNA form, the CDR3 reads TGTGCCAGCAGCCCACAACAGGGGTTTGATACGCAGTATTTT.